These 20 T cell receptor beta chains originate from one sample sequenced in a study of chemoradiotherapy in HPV16-positive cancers. The data were produced by immunoSEQ multiplex PCR, yet TCRdb's version contains in-frame clones alone and is incomplete. The sample yields 15,000 to 20,000 clones, around 77% seen once. Collection took place from a patient who underwent chemoradiotherapy. The source is a human donor with HPV-associated anogenital cancer.

The chain combines TRBV30 with TRBJ2-1; 7 nucleotides match TRBD2. Germline-derived CDR1 and CDR2 are GTSNPN and SVGIG (reference sequence). V lost 4 bases to trimming and J lost 5 bases; unmatched junction nucleotides: 5. CDR3 length equals 13 residues. The CDR3, as DNA: TGTGCCTGGAACCCTAGCGGAAACAATGAGCAGTTCTTC. Protein product: CAWNPSGNNEQFF. The whole variable domain, filled in from reference TRBV30 and TRBJ2-1, reads SQTIHQWPATLVQPVGSPLSLECTVEGTSNPNLYWYRQAAGRGLQLLFYSVGIGQISSEVPQNLSASRPQDRQFILSSKKLLLSDSGFYLCAWNPSGNNEQFFGPGTRLTVL.

The rearrangement joins TRBV7-2 to TRBJ2-5, with D possibly matching TRBD1 (5 bases). The V and J ends lost 1 base and 4 bases respectively, with 19 bases between them. This CDR3 spans 17 amino acids. Germline V gene sequence: CDR1 SGHTA, CDR2 FQGNSA. The CDR3 is CASSLGTSGVQGETQYF. DNA for the CDR3: TGTGCCAGCAGCTTAGGCACCTCAGGAGTTCAGGGAGAGACCCAGTACTTC.

V gene TRBV6-4 combines with J gene TRBJ1-1, with TRBD1 identical over 7 bases. The CDR3 extends over 14 amino acids. Trimming took 2 bases from V and 4 from J; bases not matched to a gene: 4. Germline V gene lookup returns CDR1 MRHNA and CDR2 SNTAGT. CDR3 sequence (DNA): TGTGCCAGCAGTGACGGGGCAGGGGGCACTGAAGCTTTCTTT. Its translation is CASSDGAGGTEAFF.

The chain uses TRBV10-3 and TRBJ2-1, with 8 bases aligning to TRBD1. The V gene end was trimmed by 3 bases and the J gene end by 10 bases; junction bases not matched to a gene: 8. Germline V gene data show CDR1 as ENHRY and CDR2 as SYGVKD. CDR3 length: 14 residues. The CDR3 bases are TGTGCCATCAGTGACCCAAGACAGGGGTTCGAGCAGTTCTTC. Protein sequence: CAISDPRQGFEQFF.

J is TRBJ1-6 and V is TRBV7-2; TRBD1 matches at 7 bases. J gave up 5 bases and V 8 bases, and 6 bases lay outside the gene matches. The germline V gene encodes CDR1 SGHTA and CDR2 FQGNSA. There are 14 residues in the CDR3. The CDR3 nucleotides read TGTGCCAGCCAGCAGGGACAGCATAATTCACCCCTCCACTTT. The encoded protein is CASQQGQHNSPLHF. The entire variable domain, with the rest obtained from reference TRBV7-2 and TRBJ1-6, is as follows: GAGVSQSPSNKVTEKGKDVELRCDPISGHTALYWYRQSLGQGLEFLIYFQGNSAPDKSGLPSDRFSAERTGGSVSTLTIQRTQQEDSAVYLCASQQGQHNSPLHFGNGTRLTVT.

There are a few counts of this clone. The chain couples TRBV27 to TRBJ1-5, with D unclear. Trimming left V 3 bases short and J 3 bases short, with 6 bases between. The CDR3 has 13 residues. Germline CDR1 reads MNHEY; CDR2 reads SMNVEV (reference sequence). The CDR3 nucleotides read TGTGCCAGCAGTTTTTTGCTCAATCAGCCCCAGCATTTT. It translates to CASSFLLNQPQHF.

The J gene is TRBJ2-6, the V gene TRBV6-5; D not resolved. V lost 6 bases and J 6 bases, leaving 9 bases between the germline ends. There are 13 residues in the CDR3. Looked up from germline, CDR1 is MNHEY and CDR2 is SVGAGI. CDR3: CASSLTPANVLTF. The CDR3 DNA reads as TGTGCCAGCAGCCTTACCCCGGCCAACGTCCTGACTTTC.

The gene calls are TRBV5-1 and TRBJ2-3; D is perhaps TRBD1 or TRBD2 (7 bases each). The CDR3 is made up of 18 amino acids. The germline V and J ends were trimmed by 0 bases and 4 bases, with 21 bases remaining between them. Germline V CDR1 and CDR2: SGHRS, YFSETQ. The CDR3 DNA reads TGCGCCAGCAGCTTGGAGGGGTTAACAGGGGAGGGCCCAGATACGCAGTATTTT. Residues: CASSLEGLTGEGPDTQYF.

This clone was seen a handful of times. The chain joins TRBV7-2 to TRBJ1-4; no reliable D call. This CDR3 contains 12 residues. Trimming took off 5 bases at V and 10 bases at J, with 11 bases between the two ends. From germline, CDR1 is SGHTA and CDR2 FQGNSA. In DNA, the CDR3 is TGTGCCAGCAGCCCTCCAGCCGGAAAACTGTTTTTT. Its translation: CASSPPAGKLFF.

This clone is a singleton in its sample. V is TRBV5-4 and J is TRBJ2-5; TRBD2 agrees at 8 bases. Unmatched junction bases numbered 13, after V lost 5 bases and J lost 4 bases. This CDR3 is built from 16 residues. Germline-derived CDR1 and CDR2 are SGHNT and YYREEE (reference sequence). CDR3 in amino acids: CASSSGGAVYGETQYF. The CDR3 nucleotides read TGTGCCAGCAGTTCCGGGGGGGCGGTCTACGGAGAGACCCAGTACTTC.

The gene calls are TRBV19 and TRBJ1-2; weak D call: TRBD1 (5 bases). The ends were cut back, 7 bases at V and 4 bases at J, with 16 bases in the middle. The germline V gene encodes CDR1 LNHDA and CDR2 SQIVND (reference sequence). The CDR3 spans 14 residues. CDR3 coding DNA: TGTGCCAGTATCCCGACGCCGGGGGGCTATGGCTACACCTTC. Protein product: CASIPTPGGYGYTF.

This sequence joins TRBV4-3 and TRBJ1-2; no reliable D call. The germline V gene has CDR1 LGHNA and CDR2 YSLEER. The CDR3 covers 13 residues. V was pared by 0 bases and J by 6 bases, with 8 bases between. For the CDR3, the DNA is TGCGCCAGCAGCCAAGATCACACGGATGGCTACACCTTC. It is translated as CASSQDHTDGYTF.

CDR3 coding DNA: TGTGCCAGCAGCTTACCGGCCGGGAACACTGAAGCTTTCTTT. Its translation: CASSLPAGNTEAFF. The chain carries TRBV7-2 and TRBJ1-1, with no clear D. The germline V and J ends were trimmed by 2 bases and 1 base, with 8 bases remaining between them. The germline V gene encodes CDR1 SGHTA and CDR2 FQGNSA. There are 14 residues in the CDR3.

V is TRBV7-8 and J is TRBJ1-3; D gene unclear. The length of the CDR3 is 14 residues. Per germline, CDR1 SGHVS and CDR2 FQNEAQ. V shed 2 bases and J shed 3 bases, with 8 bases lying between them. The CDR3 region has the DNA TGTGCCAGCAGCTTACAGCGGTTTGGAAACACCATATATTTT. Its translation is CASSLQRFGNTIYF.

The rearrangement uses TRBV10-3 and TRBJ2-5; 8 bases match TRBD2. This CDR3 spans 15 amino acids. In germline, CDR1 is ENHRY, CDR2 SYGVKD. V was clipped by 10 bases and J by 1 base; unmatched bases: 11. In nucleotides, the CDR3 is TGTGCCACCACAAGCGGGGGAGGGTCCCAAGAGACCCAGTACTTC. Translation gives CATTSGGGSQETQYF.

V usage is TRBV5-4 and J usage is TRBJ1-1; D is unresolved. The CDR3 runs to 13 residues. The germline V gene has CDR1 SGHNT and CDR2 YYREEE (reference sequence). Trimming stripped 4 bases from V and 4 bases from J, with 11 bases between. CDR3 residues: CASSPASATEAFF. The CDR3 bases are TGTGCCAGCAGCCCGGCCTCAGCCACTGAAGCTTTCTTT. Supplemented by reference TRBV5-4 and TRBJ1-1, the full variable domain reads ETGVTQSPTHLIKTRGQQVTLRCSSQSGHNTVSWYQQALGQGPQFIFQYYREEENGRGNFPPRFSGLQFPNYSSELNVNALELDDSALYLCASSPASATEAFFGQGTRLTVV.

This rearrangement joins TRBV10-2 to TRBJ1-6, with TRBD1 matching over 8 bases. The CDR3 is 15 residues long. The ends lost 6 bases at V and 8 bases at J; junction bases unmatched: 9. The germline V gene encodes CDR1 WSHSY and CDR2 SAAADI. As DNA, the CDR3 is TGCGCCAGCAGACTCGCCCTGACAGGGGATTCACCCCTCCACTTT. This gives the protein CASRLALTGDSPLHF.

V gene TRBV18 combines with J gene TRBJ1-1; D might be TRBD1 (5 bases). The CDR3 is 15 amino acids. With 4 bases removed from V and 6 bases from J, the gap between germline ends came to 18 bases. Germline values: CDR1 KGHSH, CDR2 LQKENI. DNA of the CDR3: TGTGCCAGCTCACAGCAGGGACCTAGGGGCGCTGAAGCTTTCTTT. It is translated as CASSQQGPRGAEAFF.

The rearrangement joins TRBV7-2 to TRBJ2-5; a weak D match, TRBD1 (6 bases). This CDR3 is 16 amino acids long. Trimming pared 6 bases from V and 9 bases from J, leaving 26 bases between. Germline V lookup: CDR1 SGHTA, CDR2 FQGNSA. The CDR3 loop reads CASSSETGTPSWSQYF. The CDR3 DNA sequence: TGTGCCAGCAGTTCCGAGACCGGGACACCAAGTTGGTCCCAGTACTTC. The variable domain in full, completed from reference TRBV7-2 and TRBJ2-5, reads GAGVSQSPSNKVTEKGKDVELRCDPISGHTALYWYRQSLGQGLEFLIYFQGNSAPDKSGLPSDRFSAERTGGSVSTLTIQRTQQEDSAVYLCASSSETGTPSWSQYFGPGTRLLVL.

V is TRBV6-6 and J is TRBJ2-3; 8 positions match TRBD2. This CDR3 is 15 amino acids long. Trimming at V came to 2 bases and at J to 5 bases, leaving 6 bases not matched to a gene. Germline V CDR1 and CDR2: MNHNY, SVGAGI (reference sequence). CDR3 in amino acids: CASSYQRGPGDTQYF. The CDR3 region has the DNA TGTGCCAGCAGTTACCAGCGGGGGCCTGGAGATACGCAGTATTTT.